These 10 T cell receptor beta chains share one sample of origin, sequenced in a study of spatial heterogeneity in lung cancer. TCRdb reprocessed the 5' RACE reads via MiXCR and lists one record per CDR3 protein. The sample has approximately 10,000 distinct CDR3 sequences; less than 15% are singletons. These receptors have no identified antigens. The time point is: sample taken at primary tumor resection. Broader study findings: Tumoral mutation counts were tracked by counts of expanded intratumoral alpha and beta TCRs.

The starting material was lung tumor tissue, obtained at surgery. The source of these receptors is a male donor with early-stage non-small cell lung cancer.

This clonotype was counted at least ten times. V is TRBV18 and J is TRBJ2-5, with no clear D. The V gene lost 1 base and the J gene lost 2 bases, with 11 bases spanning the gap. The CDR3 consists of 15 residues. CDR1 is KGHSH, CDR2 LQKENI, per germline. The CDR3 reads CASSPRLEFQETQYF. In nucleotides, the CDR3 is TGTGCCAGCTCACCACGGTTGGAGTTTCAAGAGACCCAGTACTTC.

By proportion, this clonotype is medium-sized. This chain connects TRBV28 to TRBJ2-3; 9 nucleotides line up with TRBD1. The CDR3 length is 16 residues. The V and J ends lost 5 bases and 5 bases, in that order; junction bases with no gene match: 11. CDR1 and CDR2 (germline): MDHEN, SYDVKM. In DNA, the CDR3 is TGTGCCAGCAGTCCATGGGACAGGGAGATGATAGATACGCAGTATTTT. Its translation is CASSPWDREMIDTQYF.

V and J are TRBV28 and TRBJ2-7; 10 nucleotides align to TRBD2. Looked up from germline, CDR1 is MDHEN and CDR2 is SYDVKM. The CDR3 totals 15 residues. V gave up 5 bases and J gave up 4 bases; unmatched junction bases: 8. The CDR3 region is CASSTPSGRVYEQYF. The CDR3 DNA is TGTGCCAGCAGTACTCCCAGCGGGAGGGTGTACGAGCAGTACTTC.

The sample holds many counts of this clonotype. The gene calls are TRBV28 and TRBJ2-5, with D perhaps TRBD1 (6 bases). Germline CDR1 MDHEN, CDR2 SYDVKM. This CDR3 has 15 residues. Trimming removed 2 bases from V and 5 bases from J, with 15 bases in between. CDR3 amino acids: CASSLQGGEVETQYF. DNA for the CDR3: TGTGCCAGCAGTTTACAAGGGGGAGAGGTGGAGACCCAGTACTTC.

The chain carries TRBV20-1 and TRBJ2-4; the D gene could be TRBD1 or TRBD2 (5 bases each). Germline CDR1 and CDR2: DFQATT and SNEGSKA (reference sequence). There are 15 residues in the CDR3. V dropped 0 bases and J dropped 7 bases, with 16 bases sitting between them. The CDR3 loop is CSARDPAGTRNIQYF. The CDR3 DNA sequence: TGCAGTGCTAGAGATCCGGCCGGGACGAGGAACATTCAGTACTTC.

In this sample, this clonotype is medium-sized. The chain couples TRBV6-6 to TRBJ2-1; 12 bases map to TRBD2. The J segment lost 9 bases and the V segment lost 4 bases, leaving 10 bases of the junction unmatched. The V gene's germline CDR1 is MNHNY and CDR2 SVGAGI (reference sequence). The CDR3 is 16 residues long. CDR3 DNA sequence: TGTGCCAGCAGTTGGGGACTAGCGGGCCCGGCGGGTGAGCAGTTCTTC. Translation gives CASSWGLAGPAGEQFF.

In its sample, this clonotype was seen many times. The V and J genes are TRBV6-5 and TRBJ1-6; 12 nucleotides align to TRBD1. From germline, CDR1 is MNHEY and CDR2 SVGAGI. V shed 2 bases, J shed 3 bases, and the junction held 5 bases outside the gene matches. The length of the CDR3 is 18 residues. CDR3 region: CASSYRGQGAVYNSPLHF. For the CDR3, the DNA is TGTGCCAGCAGTTACCGGGGACAGGGGGCCGTCTATAATTCACCCCTCCACTTT.

This clonotype qualifies as medium-sized. V is TRBV7-2 and J is TRBJ2-1; D is possibly TRBD1 or TRBD2 (5 bases each). Trimming cost V 5 bases and J 5 bases, with 10 bases left between them. The CDR3 runs 13 residues. The germline gives CDR1 SGHTA, CDR2 FQGNSA. CDR3 in DNA: TGTGCCAGCAGCCTGGGACGGAACAATGAGCAGTTCTTC. It translates to CASSLGRNNEQFF.

V usage is TRBV20-1 and J usage is TRBJ2-2; 7 positions match TRBD1. The CDR3 spans 12 residues. After removal of 2 bases from V and 6 bases from J, the junction contained 0 bases not matched to a gene. Per the germline V gene, CDR1 is DFQATT and CDR2 is SNEGSKA (reference sequence). CDR3 residues: CSARQGAGELFF. CDR3 nucleotide sequence: TGCAGTGCTAGACAGGGGGCCGGGGAGCTGTTTTTT.

The rearrangement uses TRBV6-2 or TRBV6-3 and TRBJ2-1; maybe TRBD2 (5 bases). Trimming left V 7 bases short and J 6 bases short, with 16 bases between. The CDR3 has 14 residues. Germline lookup yields CDR1 MNHEY and CDR2 SVGEGT. This chain's CDR3 is CASTELRAINEQFF. CDR3 in DNA: TGTGCCAGCACAGAGTTGAGGGCGATCAATGAGCAGTTCTTC.